Reported below is one T cell receptor (beta chain). Its recognized antigen is unknown. It has no much larger one-base neighbor in the sample; base qualities were not kept. The sample originates from a study of low-dose radiotherapy and immunotherapy resistance in tumors (dated by TCRdb to 2021 to 2024). Study-wide context: In Cohort 1, 0.5 Gy per fraction was delivered every 2 weeks, and a total PTV dose of 6.5 Gy was prescribed. Intravenous cyclophosphamide at 200 mg/m2 was administered every two weeks, one day ahead of each radiation and immunotherapy administration. Eight patients were included in the translational analysis, namely three from the first dose cohort plus the first five from the second dose cohort. Starting on cycle 1 day 1, patients took 300 mg of aspirin by mouth once daily for four cycles. No randomization into treatment groups was done for the people taking part in the trial. Nivolumab was administered intravenously as a 240 mg flat dose every two weeks, and ipilimumab was administered intravenously at 1 mg/kg every six weeks. For Cohort 2, the dose was 1 Gy per fraction given every two weeks, adding up to 13 Gy in total across 26 weeks.

The donors came from RACIN, which was a single-arm phase I dose-escalation trial that paired nivolumab and ipilimumab with aspirin, low-dose cyclophosphamide and low-dose radiotherapy. Eligible patients had advanced, TIL-negative solid tumors. First-strand cDNA was synthesized with Superscript III and a set of TRAV- and TRBV-specific primers, covering both TCRalpha and TCRbeta chains. TCRs were amplified with Phusion for 20 PCR cycles, with a constant-region primer paired with the adapter attached to the V primers. Amplification of the isolated mRNA was done with the MessageAmp II aRNA Amplification Kit, which involved a roughly 15-hour in vitro transcription at 37 degrees C. The Dynabeads mRNA DIRECT Purification Kit was used to isolate the mRNA for TCR sequencing. A second roughly 25-cycle Phusion PCR added indexed Illumina adapters, and products were purified with AMPure XP beads. On the study's bioinformatics: Custom Perl scripts pooled TCR sequences encoding the same protein, removed out-of-frame sequences and computed each clonotype's abundance. Any TCR sequence backed by just one read was left out of the analysis. Among the metrics used to describe the repertoires were Shannon entropy, Gini index, clonality, richness, and the frequency of TCRs shared between repertoires. TCRdb took the public reads, trimmed them with fastp at Q25, ran MiXCR for clone calling and kept in-frame beta chains. Identical CDR3 proteins give one entry, which carries the most common genes and DNA. For this entry, the V and J calls and clone size follow TCRdb and not the study's own pipeline. For this sample the table gives roughly 19,000 distinct CDR3 sequences, of which 74% were detected only once. Of the sample, about 10% is held by the ten largest clones.

Taken from cysteine to phenylalanine, the CDR3 has 18 residues. Only the CDR3 DNA is retained, 54 bases long and in frame from the first base. CDR1 and CDR2, per the germline V gene (reference sequence), are LNHDA and SQIVND. V sheds 3 bases and J sheds 1 base, leaving 21 bases between their ends. The V and J segments used are TRBV19 and TRBJ1-1; the D gene is not confidently resolved. The clonotype comes from a human donor with advanced metastatic prostate, ovarian, gallbladder or colorectal cancer (not recorded which). This table probably holds off-target reads from a library built for another chain. The nucleotide sequence is given as TGTGCCAGTAGTATCTTGGGAGGGAGAGGTCGGCGGAACACTGAAGCTTTCTTT. It is translated as CASSILGGRGRRNTEAFF.